Following are 14 T cell receptor beta chains from one sample sequenced in a study of T cell clonality in common variable immunodeficiency. Profiling relied on immunoSEQ multiplex PCR, and the TCRdb table lists in-frame clones only, not all of them. The specimen has tens of thousands of clones, none found just once. The material sequenced was peripheral blood mononuclear cells. All receptors derive from a person aged 18-69 years in good health.

This clone was detected many times. The CDR3 end falls 3 residues outside the read, so it is completed with the germline J gene. The chain carries TRBV7-6 and TRBJ2-5; D possibly corresponds to TRBD1 (6 bases). Germline loops: CDR1 SGHVS, CDR2 FNYEAQ. The CDR3 is made up of 13 amino acids. Deletions cut 7 bases from V and 5 bases from J, with 14 bases between. CDR3 bases read: TGTGCCAGCATCACAGGGTTAGAGGAGACC. Its translation: CASITGLEET. The entire CDR3 protein is CASITGLEETQYF. Drawing the rest from reference TRBV7-6 and TRBJ2-5, the complete variable domain is GAGVSQSPRYKVTKRGQDVALRCDPISGHVSLYWYRQALGQGPEFLTYFNYEAQQDKSGLPNDRFSAERPEGSISTLTIQRTEQRDSAMYRCASITGLEETQYFGPGTRLLVL.

This clone was detected many times. The sequenced fragment ends 3 residues before the CDR3 boundary, so the rest is inferred from the germline J gene. The V call is TRBV19, the J call TRBJ1-4, with 9 bases identical to TRBD1. CDR1 is LNHDA, CDR2 SQIVND, per germline (reference sequence). With V trimmed by 4 bases and J by 8 bases, 8 bases remained unmatched. The length of the CDR3 is 15 residues. CDR3: CASSTPGQGYEKLFF. The CDR3 DNA, read in part, is TGTGCCAGTAGTACACCGGGACAGGGATACGAAAAA.

This clone has more than one count but fewer than ten. The CDR3 reads CASSPSGRGTDTQYF. The CDR3 DNA, read in part, is TGTGCCAGCAGCCCGAGCGGGCGGGGGACAGATACG. This rearrangement joins TRBV13 to TRBJ2-3; the match to TRBD2 covers 7 bases. The CDR3 end falls 3 residues outside the read, so it is completed with the germline J gene. Unmatched junction bases numbered 8, after V lost 5 bases and J lost 3 bases. This CDR3 comprises 15 residues. Germline CDR1 PRHDT, CDR2 FYEKMQ (reference sequence).

This clone was picked up many times. Partial CDR3 DNA: TGTGCCAGCAGCTCCACCTTAGGGGCCTACAATGAG. Its protein is CASSSTLGAYNE. The full-length CDR3 reads as CASSSTLGAYNEQFF. This sequence joins TRBV7-8 and TRBJ2-1, with D possibly TRBD1 on 5 matching bases. The CDR3 extends 3 residues past the end of the read, so its final part is completed from the germline J gene. V shed 4 bases and J shed 2 bases, with 12 bases lying between them. Germline loops: CDR1 SGHVS, CDR2 FQNEAQ. The CDR3 extends over 15 amino acids.

This clone was seen more than once but under ten times. Read coverage stops 3 residues before the CDR3 terminus; the germline J gene supplies the remainder. The chain carries TRBV20-1 and TRBJ2-5; TRBD1 matches at 9 bases. With V trimmed by 4 bases and J by 1 base, 7 bases remained unmatched. Looked up from germline, CDR1 is DFQATT and CDR2 is SNEGSKA (reference sequence). This CDR3 has 15 residues. The CDR3 sequence is CSATKTGGIQETQYF. Partial CDR3 DNA: TGCAGTGCTACTAAGACAGGGGGGATCCAAGAGACC.

This clone was counted many times. The observed sequence ends 3 residues before the CDR3 terminus, with the missing tail filled in from the germline J gene. The rearrangement joins TRBV7-9 to TRBJ2-7; 8 positions match TRBD1. The germline gives CDR1 SEHNR, CDR2 FQNEAQ (reference sequence). The V segment lost 0 bases and the J segment 4 bases; nucleotides outside the gene matches: 5. The length of the CDR3 is 15 residues. CDR3 DNA, as far as it was read: TGTGCCAGCAGCTTAGCGTTACAGGGGGGTTACGAG. Its protein product is CASSLALQGGYE. The CDR3 in its entirety is CASSLALQGGYEQYF.

The table lists this clone with a few counts. The CDR3 is cut off 3 residues early in the read; its end comes from the germline J gene. V is TRBV19 and J is TRBJ1-2; maybe TRBD1 (6 bases). Germline V gene data show CDR1 as LNHDA and CDR2 as SQIVND (reference sequence). The CDR3 sequence is 15 residues long. CDR3 DNA (partial): TGTGCCAGTAGAACCCCTGGGGGCTCCTCAGATGAC. Residues: CASRTPGGSSDD. From start to end, the CDR3 is CASRTPGGSSDDYTF.

In its sample, this clone was seen many times. The read gets to within 3 residues of the CDR3 end, and the germline J gene fills in the rest. The chain is built from TRBV20-1 and TRBJ2-1; 7 bases fit TRBD2. V shed 4 bases, J shed 9 bases, and the junction held 15 bases outside the gene matches. The germline V gene has CDR1 DFQATT and CDR2 SNEGSKA (reference sequence). The CDR3 covers 15 residues. The CDR3 here is CSANRLAGVRGEQFF. The CDR3 DNA, read in part, is TGCAGTGCTAACCGACTCGCGGGAGTCCGGGGTGAG.

This clone was counted at least ten times. The read ends 3 residues early relative to the CDR3; the germline J gene fills the gap. The rearrangement joins TRBV12-3 or TRBV12-4 to TRBJ2-7; 7 nucleotides match TRBD1. CDR3 size: 14 residues. Trimming removed 8 bases from V and 4 bases from J; junction bases left unmatched: 11. Here the CDR3 reads CASSSDRVGYEQYF. CDR3 DNA, as far as it was read: TGTGCCAGCTCATCAGACAGGGTGGGGTACGAG.

This clone was detected ten times or more. The read ends 3 residues shy of where the CDR3 ends; the end is completed using the germline J gene. The chain uses TRBV20-1 and TRBJ2-5, with D possibly called TRBD1 or TRBD2 (6 bases each). Trimming stripped 6 bases from V and 5 bases from J, with 22 bases between. The germline V gene encodes CDR1 DFQATT and CDR2 SNEGSKA (reference sequence). CDR3 length: 15 amino acids. This CDR3 reads CSAQGRKGRGETQYF. The CDR3 bases that were read are TGCAGTGCCCAGGGGAGGAAGGGGAGAGGGGAGACC.

This clone was found many times. The read ends 3 residues before the CDR3 terminus; that terminus is restored from the germline J gene. The J gene is TRBJ2-2, the V gene TRBV20-1; a weak D match, TRBD1 (6 bases). Germline V gene sequence: CDR1 DFQATT, CDR2 SNEGSKA (reference sequence). The V end was cut by 3 bases, the J end by 2 bases, with 10 bases between. The CDR3 covers 14 residues. CDR3 residues: CSARPGTNTGELFF. The sequenced part of the CDR3 DNA is TGCAGTGCTAGGCCCGGGACAAACACCGGGGAG.

Many counts were recorded for this clone. The read ends 3 residues before the CDR3 terminus; that terminus is restored from the germline J gene. J is TRBJ2-1 and V is TRBV19; D is perhaps TRBD1 (5 bases). Per germline, CDR1 LNHDA and CDR2 SQIVND (reference sequence). The germline V and J ends were trimmed by 0 bases and 1 base, with 7 bases remaining between them. The CDR3 runs 15 residues. The covered CDR3 bases are TGTGCCAGTAGTATAGAGGGGCGGTCCTACAATGAG. The encoded protein is CASSIEGRSYNE. The CDR3 in full is CASSIEGRSYNEQFF.

This clone was seen at least ten times. The DNA ends 3 residues before the CDR3 does, and the rest of the CDR3 is filled in from the germline J gene. This chain links TRBV20-1 with TRBJ1-2, with 7 bases aligning to TRBD1. Germline loops: CDR1 DFQATT, CDR2 SNEGSKA (reference sequence). The V gene end was trimmed by 4 bases and the J gene end by 4 bases; junction bases not matched to a gene: 6. This CDR3 comprises 13 residues. The sequenced CDR3 bases are TGCAGTGCTAAAGACAGGGCATCCTATGGC. Translation gives CSAKDRASYG. Given in full, the CDR3 is CSAKDRASYGYTF.

This clone was recorded many times. The read falls 3 residues short of the CDR3 end, and the missing part is taken from the germline J gene. This sequence joins TRBV5-1 and TRBJ1-2, with TRBD1 identical over 7 bases. The germline V gene has CDR1 SGHRS and CDR2 YFSETQ. After removal of 8 bases from V and 4 bases from J, the junction contained 5 bases not matched to a gene. CDR3 length equals 12 residues. CDR3 in amino acids: CASSRDSYGYTF. The DNA read from the CDR3 is TGCGCCAGTTCCCGGGACAGCTATGGC.